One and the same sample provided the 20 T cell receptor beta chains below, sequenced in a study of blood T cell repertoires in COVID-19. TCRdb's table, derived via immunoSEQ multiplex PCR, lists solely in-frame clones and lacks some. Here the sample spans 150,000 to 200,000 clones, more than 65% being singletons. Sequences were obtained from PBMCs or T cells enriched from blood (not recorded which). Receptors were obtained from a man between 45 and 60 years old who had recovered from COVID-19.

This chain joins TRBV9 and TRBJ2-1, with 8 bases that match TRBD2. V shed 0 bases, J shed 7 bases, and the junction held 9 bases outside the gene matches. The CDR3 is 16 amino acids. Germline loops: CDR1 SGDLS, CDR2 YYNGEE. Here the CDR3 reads CASSVAPGGPLNEQFF. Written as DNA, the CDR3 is TGTGCCAGCAGCGTAGCTCCGGGAGGGCCTTTAAATGAGCAGTTCTTC.

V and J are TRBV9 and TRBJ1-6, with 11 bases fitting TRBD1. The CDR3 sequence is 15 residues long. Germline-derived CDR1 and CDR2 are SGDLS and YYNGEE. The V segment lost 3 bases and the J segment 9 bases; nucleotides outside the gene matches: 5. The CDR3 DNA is TGTGCCAGCAGCGCCGGGACAGGGGGTATTTCACCCCTCCACTTT. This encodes CASSAGTGGISPLHF.

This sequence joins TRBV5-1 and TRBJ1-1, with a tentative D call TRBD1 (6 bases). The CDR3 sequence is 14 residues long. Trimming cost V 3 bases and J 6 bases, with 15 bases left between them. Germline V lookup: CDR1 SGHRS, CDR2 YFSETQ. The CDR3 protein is CASSYGKGQSEAFF. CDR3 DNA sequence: TGCGCCAGCAGCTACGGTAAGGGACAATCTGAAGCTTTCTTT.

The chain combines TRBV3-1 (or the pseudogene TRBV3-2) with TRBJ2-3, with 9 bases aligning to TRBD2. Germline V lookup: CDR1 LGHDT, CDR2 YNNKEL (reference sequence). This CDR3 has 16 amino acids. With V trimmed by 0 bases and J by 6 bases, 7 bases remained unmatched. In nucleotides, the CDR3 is TGTGCCAGCAGCCAAGATCGCGCTAGCGGGGCGGATACGCAGTATTTT. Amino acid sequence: CASSQDRASGADTQYF.

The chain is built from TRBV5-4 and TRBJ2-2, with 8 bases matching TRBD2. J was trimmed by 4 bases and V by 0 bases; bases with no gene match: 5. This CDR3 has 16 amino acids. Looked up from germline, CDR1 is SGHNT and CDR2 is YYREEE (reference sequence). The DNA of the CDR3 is TGTGCCAGCAGCTTGGTAAGCGGGAGCGGCACCGGGGAGCTGTTTTTT. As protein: CASSLVSGSGTGELFF. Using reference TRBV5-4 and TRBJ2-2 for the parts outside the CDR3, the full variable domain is ETGVTQSPTHLIKTRGQQVTLRCSSQSGHNTVSWYQQALGQGPQFIFQYYREEENGRGNFPPRFSGLQFPNYSSELNVNALELDDSALYLCASSLVSGSGTGELFFGEGSRLTVL.

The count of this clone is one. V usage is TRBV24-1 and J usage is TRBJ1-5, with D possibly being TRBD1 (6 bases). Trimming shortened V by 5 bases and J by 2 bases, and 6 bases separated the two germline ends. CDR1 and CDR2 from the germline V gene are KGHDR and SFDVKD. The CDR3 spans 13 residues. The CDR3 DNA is TGTGCCACCAGTGGACAGGGCAATCAGCCCCAGCATTTT. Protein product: CATSGQGNQPQHF.

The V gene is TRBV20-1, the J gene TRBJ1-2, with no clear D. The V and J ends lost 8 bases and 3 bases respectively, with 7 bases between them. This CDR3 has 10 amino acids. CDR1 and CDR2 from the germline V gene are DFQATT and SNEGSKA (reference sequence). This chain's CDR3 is CSIGYYGYTF. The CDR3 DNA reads TGCAGTATCGGTTACTATGGCTACACCTTC.

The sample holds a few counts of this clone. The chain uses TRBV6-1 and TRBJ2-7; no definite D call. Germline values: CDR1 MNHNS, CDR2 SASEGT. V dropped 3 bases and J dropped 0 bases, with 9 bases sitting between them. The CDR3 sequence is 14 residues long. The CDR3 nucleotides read TGTGCCAGCAGTGAGGTTCTACCCTCCTACGAGCAGTACTTC. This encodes CASSEVLPSYEQYF.

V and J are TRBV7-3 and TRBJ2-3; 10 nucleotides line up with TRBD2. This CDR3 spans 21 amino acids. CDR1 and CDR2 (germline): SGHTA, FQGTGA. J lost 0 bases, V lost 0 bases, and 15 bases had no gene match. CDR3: CASSLTPLAGDAVSSTDTQYF. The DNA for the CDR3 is TGTGCCAGCAGCTTAACCCCGCTAGCGGGAGACGCCGTTTCTAGCACAGATACGCAGTATTTT.

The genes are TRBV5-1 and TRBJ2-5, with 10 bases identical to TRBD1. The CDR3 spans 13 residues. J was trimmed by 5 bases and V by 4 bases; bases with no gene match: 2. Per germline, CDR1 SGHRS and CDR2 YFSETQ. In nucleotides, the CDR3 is TGCGCCAGCAGCAAGGGACAGGGGGAGACCCAGTACTTC. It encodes CASSKGQGETQYF.

DNA for the CDR3: TGTGCCAGTAGTACCTGGGAGGATACGCAGTATTTT. Translated: CASSTWEDTQYF. This rearrangement joins TRBV19 to TRBJ2-3; weak D call: TRBD2 (5 bases). V was pared by 4 bases and J by 6 bases, with 8 bases between. The germline V gene encodes CDR1 LNHDA and CDR2 SQIVND (reference sequence). This CDR3 region has 12 residues.

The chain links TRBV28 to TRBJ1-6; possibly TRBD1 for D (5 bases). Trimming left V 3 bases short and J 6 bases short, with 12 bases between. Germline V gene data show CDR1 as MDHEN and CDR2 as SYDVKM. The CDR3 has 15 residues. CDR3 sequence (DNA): TGTGCCAGCAGTTTCGGGCAGGGCATTAATTCACCCCTCCACTTT. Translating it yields CASSFGQGINSPLHF. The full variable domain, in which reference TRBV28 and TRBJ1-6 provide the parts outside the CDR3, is DVKVTQSSRYLVKRTGEKVFLECVQDMDHENMFWYRQDPGLGLRLIYFSYDVKMKEKGDIPEGYSVSREKKERFSLILESASTNQTSMYLCASSFGQGINSPLHFGNGTRLTVT.

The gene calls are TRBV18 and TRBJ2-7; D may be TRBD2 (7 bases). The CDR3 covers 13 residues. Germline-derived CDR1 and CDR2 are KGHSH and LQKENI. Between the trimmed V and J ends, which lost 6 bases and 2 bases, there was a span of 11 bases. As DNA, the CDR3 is TGTGCCAGCTCGGCGGGGGCTACCTACGAGCAGTACTTC. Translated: CASSAGATYEQYF.

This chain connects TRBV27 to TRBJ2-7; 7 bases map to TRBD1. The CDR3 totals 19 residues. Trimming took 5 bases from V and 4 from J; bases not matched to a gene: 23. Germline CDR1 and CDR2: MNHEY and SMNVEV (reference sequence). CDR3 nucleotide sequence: TGTGCCAGCAGTCCAACCCCCCGGACAGGCCAAGGGTCGGGATACGAGCAGTACTTC. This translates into CASSPTPRTGQGSGYEQYF.

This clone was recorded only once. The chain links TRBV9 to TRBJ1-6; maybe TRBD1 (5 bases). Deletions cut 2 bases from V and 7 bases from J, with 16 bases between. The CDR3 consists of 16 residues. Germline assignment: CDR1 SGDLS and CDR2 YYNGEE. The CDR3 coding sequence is TGTGCCAGCAGCGTTGGGACTGGACAACGGAATTCACCCCTCCACTTT. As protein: CASSVGTGQRNSPLHF.

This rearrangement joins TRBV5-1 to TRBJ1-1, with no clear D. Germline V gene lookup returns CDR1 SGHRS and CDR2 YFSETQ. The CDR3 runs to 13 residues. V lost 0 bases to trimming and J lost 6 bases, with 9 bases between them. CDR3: CASSLAEESEAFF. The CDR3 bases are TGCGCCAGCAGCTTGGCCGAAGAGTCTGAAGCTTTCTTT. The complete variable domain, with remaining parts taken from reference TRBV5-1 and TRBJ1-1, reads KAGVTQTPRYLIKTRGQQVTLSCSPISGHRSVSWYQQTPGQGLQFLFEYFSETQRNKGNFPGRFSGRQFSNSRSEMNVSTLELGDSALYLCASSLAEESEAFFGQGTRLTVV.

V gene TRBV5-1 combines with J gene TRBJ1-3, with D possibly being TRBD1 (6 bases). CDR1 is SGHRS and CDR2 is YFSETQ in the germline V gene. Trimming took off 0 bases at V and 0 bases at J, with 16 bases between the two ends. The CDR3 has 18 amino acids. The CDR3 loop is CASSLGSHTTGSGNTIYF. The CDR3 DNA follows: TGCGCCAGCAGCTTGGGGTCCCACACGACAGGCTCTGGAAACACCATATATTTT.

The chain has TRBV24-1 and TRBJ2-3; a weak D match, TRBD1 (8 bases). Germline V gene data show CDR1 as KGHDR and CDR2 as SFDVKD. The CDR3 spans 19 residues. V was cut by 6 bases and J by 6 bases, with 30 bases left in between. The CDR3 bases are TGTGCCACCAGTACCCCCGGAGACGACAGGGGATCGGGAGGTGATACGCAGTATTTT. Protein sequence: CATSTPGDDRGSGGDTQYF.

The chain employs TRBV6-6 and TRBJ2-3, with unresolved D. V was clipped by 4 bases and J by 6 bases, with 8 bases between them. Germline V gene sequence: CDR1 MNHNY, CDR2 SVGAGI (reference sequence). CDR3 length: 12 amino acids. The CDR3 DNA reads TGTGCCAGCAGTTCACGAGCTGATACGCAGTATTTT. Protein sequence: CASSSRADTQYF.

The CDR3 nucleotides read TGCGCCAGCAGCTCGGTCCCGGGAGACAATTCACCCCTCCACTTT. This translates into CASSSVPGDNSPLHF. The chain links TRBV5-1 to TRBJ1-6; D remains unclear. Germline loops: CDR1 SGHRS, CDR2 YFSETQ. Trimming shortened V by 3 bases and J by 7 bases, and 14 bases separated the two germline ends. The CDR3 length is 15 residues.